Sequencing of this T cell receptor (beta chain) was carried out in a study of CD8+ T cells in alopecia areata. Regarding the study as a whole: Sequencing of scalp samples also captures resident alphabeta T cells of normal skin. Unlike in mice, where it was clearer, TCR sharing across patients was less clear, possibly HLA-related.

V lost 2 bases and J 5 bases, leaving 13 bases between the germline ends. Germline V lookup: CDR1 MGHRA, CDR2 YSYEKL. The CDR3 is made up of 15 amino acids. TCR sequencing used cDNA made by reverse transcription of extracted RNA. Measured with immunoSEQ multiplex PCR; TCRdb has only the in-frame clones, and not every one. This table has tens of thousands of clones, roughly 51% appearing once. This clone is a singleton in its sample. What it recognizes is unknown. The clonotype was recovered from a human donor with alopecia areata. Sequences were obtained from NKG2D-high CD8+ T cells sorted from blood. The chain couples TRBV4-1 to TRBJ2-1; D is perhaps TRBD1 (5 bases). CDR3 sequence reads: CASSQTRDRNNEQFF. DNA for the CDR3: TGCGCCAGCAGCCAAACCCGAGACAGAAACAATGAGCAGTTCTTC.